This record concerns one T cell receptor (beta chain) sequence. This specimen comes from a study of memory CD4+ T cells and cytomegalovirus serostatus. The sort gate was single viable CD3+CD4+CD8-CD45RO+ cells for memory CD4+ T cells. Germline V gives CDR1 SGHNT, CDR2 YYREEE (reference sequence). V lost 0 bases to trimming and J lost 6 bases; unmatched junction nucleotides: 9. This CDR3 comprises 16 residues. TCRdb's table, derived via immunoSEQ multiplex PCR, lists solely in-frame clones and lacks some. The sample consists of some 53,000 clones, approximately 78% of them appearing once. Sample: memory CD4+ T cells from blood. The chain couples TRBV5-4 to TRBJ1-2; 9 bases agree with TRBD1. The origin of this receptor is an adult in good health and CMV-seronegative. The chain's CDR3 is CASSLAVTGGVNGYTF. Here the CDR3 DNA reads TGTGCCAGCAGCTTGGCCGTTACAGGGGGCGTTAATGGCTACACCTTC.